The entry below gives a single T cell receptor beta chain sequence along with its context. The CDR3 runs 12 residues. Per the germline V gene, CDR1 is SGHVS and CDR2 is FNYEAQ. Trimming left V 3 bases short and J 10 bases short, with 11 bases between. The sample is drawn from a study of shared clonotypes between healthy human individuals. Profiling relied on immunoSEQ multiplex PCR, and the TCRdb table lists in-frame clones only, not all of them. The sample holds 2 million to 2.5 million clones, about nine tenths seen once. Sequences were obtained from naive CD4+ T cells from PBMCs. Specified subset: CD45RA+ positively selected. The sequence derives from a man younger than 30 in good health. Some clones in this sample may be carry-over from other donors' samples. V usage is TRBV7-6 and J usage is TRBJ2-3, with D unresolved. CDR3 region: CASSLVVAAQYF. For the CDR3, the DNA is TGTGCCAGCAGCTTGGTGGTAGCAGCGCAGTATTTT.